The 24 T cell receptor beta chains listed next were all sequenced from one sample in a study of cytomegalovirus exposure and HLA in healthy donors. PCR amplification relied on 60 Vbeta primers (plus 13 Jbeta primers). TCRdb's table, derived via immunoSEQ multiplex PCR, lists solely in-frame clones and lacks some. Counted here are fewer than 250,000 clones, approximately 79% occurring once; the ten biggest clones make up around 1.9%. What was sequenced was PBMCs. The receptors were gathered from a male donor in good health and CMV-seronegative.

J is TRBJ1-2 and V is TRBV7-2, with D unresolved. This CDR3 has 14 amino acids. Germline loops: CDR1 SGHTA, CDR2 FQGNSA. Trimming took 4 bases from V and 4 from J, leaving 13 bases between them. The CDR3 nucleotides are TGTGCCAGCAGCTCTGGGAGGGCGGGCTATGGCTACACCTTC. As protein: CASSSGRAGYGYTF. Together with reference TRBV7-2 and TRBJ1-2, the CDR3 gives the full variable domain: GAGVSQSPSNKVTEKGKDVELRCDPISGHTALYWYRQSLGQGLEFLIYFQGNSAPDKSGLPSDRFSAERTGGSVSTLTIQRTQQEDSAVYLCASSSGRAGYGYTFGSGTRLTVV.

For this clone: One end of the junction is discordant with germline, which a read error may explain. The chain employs TRBV7-9 and TRBJ2-7; 10 bases are a match to TRBD1. The germline V gene has CDR1 SEHNR and CDR2 FQNEAQ (reference sequence). There are 18 residues in the CDR3. Here the CDR3 reads CSSSSRFRDRGTLYEQYF. The CDR3 region has the DNA TGTTCCAGCAGCTCCCGGTTCCGGGACAGGGGAACATTATACGAGCAGTACTTC. The entire variable domain, with the rest obtained from reference TRBV7-9 and TRBJ2-7, is as follows: DTGVSQNPRHKITKRGQNVTFRCDPISEHNRLYWYRQTLGQGPEFLTYFQNEAQLEKSRLLSDRFSAERPKGSFSTLEIQRTEQGDSAMYLCSSSSRFRDRGTLYEQYFGPGTRLTVT.

This clone was detected once. This sequence joins TRBV11-2 and TRBJ2-5; unclear D gene. The J call is in doubt because the DNA end fits TRBJ2-7 better. Germline V gene lookup returns CDR1 SGHAT and CDR2 FQNNGV. The CDR3 spans 13 residues. The CDR3 here is CASSLERSYEQYF. CDR3 DNA sequence: TGTGCCAGCAGCTTAGAAAGATCCTACGAGCAGTACTTC.

This clone was detected a few times. The chain has TRBV10-3 and TRBJ2-1, with 7 bases lining up with TRBD1. With 10 bases clipped from V and 2 bases from J, the junction kept 11 bases outside the gene matches. The CDR3 totals 15 residues. Germline CDR1 reads ENHRY; CDR2 reads SYGVKD. CDR3 region: CASTRQGPTYNEQFF. Written as DNA, the CDR3 is TGTGCCAGCACCCGACAGGGCCCAACCTACAATGAGCAGTTCTTC.

The chain employs TRBV5-6 and TRBJ1-2, with a tentative D call TRBD1 (6 bases). V shed 4 bases and J shed 4 bases, with 17 bases lying between them. This CDR3 spans 15 amino acids. Germline loops: CDR1 SGHDT, CDR2 YYEEEE. CDR3 in amino acids: CASSSYRELSYGYTF. The CDR3, as DNA: TGTGCCAGCAGCAGCTACAGGGAACTATCCTATGGCTACACCTTC.

This clone has just one count. The V and J genes are TRBV19 and TRBJ1-3, with 7 bases that match TRBD1. Germline lookup yields CDR1 LNHDA and CDR2 SQIVND (reference sequence). CDR3 size: 13 residues. Trimming removed 10 bases from V and 4 bases from J; junction bases left unmatched: 7. The CDR3 DNA follows: TGTGCCATACATACAGGGGTCGGAAACACCATATATTTT. It yields the protein CAIHTGVGNTIYF. The full variable domain, in which reference TRBV19 and TRBJ1-3 provide the parts outside the CDR3, is DGGITQSPKYLFRKEGQNVTLSCEQNLNHDAMYWYRQDPGQGLRLIYYSQIVNDFQKGDIAEGYSVSREKKESFPLTVTSAQKNPTAFYLCAIHTGVGNTIYFGEGSWLTVV.

This clone showed up just once. The chain's CDR3 is CAWSVPRTLSGKLFF. The CDR3, as DNA: TGTGCCTGGAGTGTACCCCGCACCCTGTCAGGAAAACTGTTTTTT. This chain connects TRBV30 to TRBJ1-4; D unresolved. V was clipped by 0 bases and J by 10 bases, with 18 bases between them. This CDR3 contains 15 residues. Germline V CDR1 and CDR2: GTSNPN, SVGIG (reference sequence).

Turning to this clone: Compared with germline, one end of the junction differs, possibly owing to a read error. The V and J genes are TRBV7-6 and TRBJ1-5; TRBD1 aligns across 7 bases. The CDR3 is made up of 14 amino acids. The germline V gene has CDR1 SGHVS and CDR2 FNYEAQ. CDR3 amino acids: CANSLGGFNQPQHF. DNA of the CDR3: TGTGCCAACAGCTTAGGGGGCTTCAATCAGCCCCAGCATTTT.

The genes are TRBV18 and TRBJ1-2, with TRBD1 as a possible D gene (6 bases). The ends were cut back, 3 bases at V and 8 bases at J, with 13 bases in the middle. Germline CDR1 is KGHSH and CDR2 is LQKENI. This CDR3 region has 13 residues. The CDR3 spells CASSPGRGDGYTF. CDR3 DNA: TGTGCCAGCTCACCGGGCAGGGGAGACGGCTACACCTTC. The entire variable domain, with the rest obtained from reference TRBV18 and TRBJ1-2, is as follows: NAGVMQNPRHLVRRRGQEARLRCSPMKGHSHVYWYRQLPEEGLKFMVYLQKENIIDESGMPKERFSAEFPKEGPSILRIQQVVRGDSAAYFCASSPGRGDGYTFGSGTRLTVV.

V usage is TRBV4-3 and J usage is TRBJ1-2, with 8 bases fitting TRBD1. The CDR3 sequence is 15 residues long. Germline values: CDR1 LGHNA, CDR2 YSLEER. J gave up 5 bases and V 0 bases, and 5 bases lay outside the gene matches. CDR3 residues: CASSQDQGARYGYTF. The CDR3 DNA reads TGCGCCAGCAGCCAAGATCAGGGGGCGCGATATGGCTACACCTTC.

About this clone itself: Distinct nucleotide sequences in the sample also encode this CDR3. The V call is TRBV30, the J call TRBJ1-6, with TRBD1 matching over 9 bases. The CDR3 runs 15 residues. J was trimmed by 9 bases and V by 1 base; bases with no gene match: 7. Germline values: CDR1 GTSNPN, CDR2 SVGIG (reference sequence). The CDR3 DNA follows: TGTGCCTGGAGTGGGGGGGACAGGGCCAGTTCACCCCTCCACTTT. It encodes CAWSGGDRASSPLHF.

This chain connects TRBV4-3 to TRBJ2-5; TRBD2 matches 8 bases. From germline, CDR1 is LGHNA and CDR2 YSLEER. The CDR3 consists of 15 residues. Unmatched junction bases numbered 5, after V lost 0 bases and J lost 5 bases. CDR3 residues: CASSQDRVAGETQYF. CDR3 in DNA: TGCGCCAGCAGCCAAGATCGGGTAGCGGGGGAGACCCAGTACTTC.

The chain is built from TRBV30 and TRBJ2-5; TRBD2 might be the D (5 bases). V lost 2 bases and J lost 5, with 12 bases in between. From germline, CDR1 is GTSNPN and CDR2 SVGIG (reference sequence). The CDR3 spans 13 residues. In DNA, the CDR3 is TGTGCCTGGAGTAGGAGGAACCGGGAGACCCAGTACTTC. It translates to CAWSRRNRETQYF.

The genes are TRBV5-6 and TRBJ2-3, with D possibly matching TRBD1 (5 bases). The CDR3 covers 15 residues. The ends were cut back, 0 bases at V and 8 bases at J, with 16 bases in the middle. CDR1 is SGHDT and CDR2 is YYEEEE in the germline V gene. This CDR3 is CASSLGHSGMGTQYF. In DNA, the CDR3 is TGTGCCAGCAGCTTGGGACATTCAGGGATGGGTACGCAGTATTTT.

This sequence joins TRBV5-4 and TRBJ2-7; 10 positions agree with TRBD1. CDR3 length equals 15 residues. Germline CDR1 is SGHNT and CDR2 is YYREEE (reference sequence). The V gene end was trimmed by 0 bases and the J gene end by 4 bases; junction bases not matched to a gene: 4. Here the CDR3 reads CASSLGSGQGYEQYF. DNA for the CDR3: TGTGCCAGCAGCTTGGGATCGGGACAGGGGTACGAGCAGTACTTC.

This CDR3 reads CASSPTLLAASSYEQYF. In DNA, the CDR3 is TGTGCCAGCAGCCCTACCCTGCTAGCGGCCAGCTCCTACGAGCAGTACTTC. The chain links TRBV28 to TRBJ2-7; TRBD2 matches at 7 bases. The CDR3 covers 17 residues. Germline V CDR1 and CDR2: MDHEN, SYDVKM. V shed 6 bases, J shed 0 bases, and the junction held 14 bases outside the gene matches.

This clone is a singleton in its sample. The chain couples TRBV9 to TRBJ2-2, with 8 bases aligning to TRBD1. This CDR3 is built from 13 residues. V was clipped by 8 bases and J by 4 bases; unmatched bases: 4. CDR1 and CDR2 from the germline V gene are SGDLS and YYNGEE. The DNA of the CDR3 is TGTGCCAGTAGGACAGGGATCACCGGGGAGCTGTTTTTT. Its protein product is CASRTGITGELFF.

This chain connects TRBV28 to TRBJ1-4; D gene unclear. V lost 8 bases, J lost 0 bases, and 7 bases lay in between. Looked up from germline, CDR1 is MDHEN and CDR2 is SYDVKM. This CDR3 is 13 amino acids long. CDR3 sequence: CASGRATNEKLFF. The CDR3 nucleotides read TGTGCCAGCGGTCGAGCAACTAATGAAAAACTGTTTTTT.

The gene calls are TRBV5-1 and TRBJ2-3; the match to TRBD1 covers 12 bases. Germline V gives CDR1 SGHRS, CDR2 YFSETQ. The CDR3 consists of 15 residues. After removal of 3 bases from V and 4 bases from J, the junction contained 3 bases not matched to a gene. CDR3: CASSSGTGGPDTQYF. The CDR3 nucleotides read TGCGCCAGCAGCTCCGGGACAGGGGGCCCAGATACGCAGTATTTT.

The V call is TRBV27, the J call TRBJ2-7, with 10 bases that match TRBD1. J gave up 2 bases and V 4 bases, and 11 bases lay outside the gene matches. The CDR3 consists of 17 residues. Germline loops: CDR1 MNHEY, CDR2 SMNVEV (reference sequence). Here the CDR3 reads CASSSPLSGQGTYEQYF. The CDR3 DNA sequence: TGTGCCAGCAGTTCTCCGCTCTCGGGACAGGGGACCTACGAGCAGTACTTC.

On this clone: This sample also contains other DNA sequences that code for the same CDR3. The chain combines TRBV30 with TRBJ2-7; no clear D. V lost 4 bases and J lost 0, with 7 bases in between. The germline gives CDR1 GTSNPN, CDR2 SVGIG (reference sequence). This CDR3 spans 12 amino acids. The CDR3 sequence: CAWTGGSYEQYF. The DNA for the CDR3 is TGTGCCTGGACTGGCGGCTCCTACGAGCAGTACTTC.

The rearrangement joins TRBV19 to TRBJ1-1; 10 nucleotides match TRBD1. The CDR3 is 17 residues long. After removal of 1 base from V and 1 base from J, the junction contained 6 bases not matched to a gene. The germline V gene has CDR1 LNHDA and CDR2 SQIVND (reference sequence). This CDR3 is CASSIVVRDRGNTEAFF. Here the CDR3 DNA reads TGTGCCAGTAGTATAGTCGTTCGGGACAGGGGGAACACTGAAGCTTTCTTT.

This sequence joins TRBV9 and TRBJ2-6, with TRBD1 as a possible D gene (6 bases). This CDR3 contains 16 residues. The germline V gene encodes CDR1 SGDLS and CDR2 YYNGEE. V was cut by 0 bases and J by 2 bases, with 9 bases left in between. CDR3 in DNA: TGTGCCAGCAGCGTAGCCGAGGGGGCTGGGGCCAACGTCCTGACTTTC. Its translation is CASSVAEGAGANVLTF.

This rearrangement joins TRBV6-5 to TRBJ2-1; 7 bases align to TRBD2. The CDR3 is made up of 15 amino acids. Germline trimming cut 7 bases from V and 3 bases from J; bases unmatched to any gene: 9. Germline CDR1 is MNHEY and CDR2 is SVGAGI. The CDR3 nucleotides read TGTGCCAGCACCTGGGGAGCTAGCGGCTACAATGAGCAGTTCTTC. It codes for CASTWGASGYNEQFF.